This TCR beta chain was sequenced in a study of siplizumab effects on memory and regulatory T cells. This clone was picked up one time. What it binds is unknown. Using immunoSEQ multiplex PCR, the repertoire was profiled, and TCRdb retains in-frame clones only, with some absent. The repertoire consists of 100,000 or so clones, with approximately 94% occurring once and the leading ten covering approximately 1.4%. Study-wide points: With siplizumab, cumulative frequency of CD4+ memory-derived alloreactive sequences dropped significantly. Proliferating clones, CD4+ or CD8+, lacked an assignable naive or memory phenotype in roughly 80-97% of cases.

The receptor's source is a human donor in good health. The sequencing input was non-Treg CD4+ T cells sorted from blood.

The CDR3 protein is CASSLGQGAAGNTIYF. The CDR3 bases are TGTGCCAGCAGCCTCGGACAGGGGGCGGCTGGAAACACCATATATTTT. V usage is TRBV7-9 and J usage is TRBJ1-3; TRBD1 matches at 11 bases. The CDR3 totals 16 residues. The V gene end was trimmed by 5 bases and the J gene end by 2 bases; junction bases not matched to a gene: 5. Germline CDR1 SEHNR, CDR2 FQNEAQ (reference sequence).